A single sample is the source of the 18 T cell receptor beta chains below, sequenced in a study of T cell changes during pregnancy in multiple sclerosis. Only in-frame clones appear in the TCRdb table, and some are missing; sequencing was by immunoSEQ multiplex PCR. The data contain tens of thousands of clones, approximately 89% of them singletons. Source: CD8+ T cells from peripheral blood mononuclear cells, taken in the third trimester of pregnancy. These receptors were collected from a female donor with multiple sclerosis, enrolled in a pregnancy study.

V is TRBV7-7 and J is TRBJ2-2; 11 bases line up with TRBD2. Germline lookup yields CDR1 SSHAT and CDR2 FNYEAQ (reference sequence). This CDR3 spans 18 amino acids. V shed 5 bases and J 2 bases; nucleotides not matched to a gene: 10. CDR3 amino acids: CASSPLLLAGVNTGELFF. The CDR3 DNA reads TGTGCCAGCAGCCCGTTGTTACTAGCGGGGGTAAACACCGGGGAGCTGTTTTTT.

This chain joins TRBV4-1 and TRBJ1-2; 8 bases agree with TRBD1. The V gene end was trimmed by 0 bases and the J gene end by 7 bases; junction bases not matched to a gene: 7. Germline CDR1 MGHRA, CDR2 YSYEKL. This CDR3 is 15 amino acids long. For the CDR3, the DNA is TGCGCCAGCAGCCAAGAGGCAGGGGGCAAGGGTGGCTACACCTTC. This encodes CASSQEAGGKGGYTF.

The V gene is TRBV18, the J gene TRBJ2-7, with TRBD2 matching 7 bases. Looked up from germline, CDR1 is KGHSH and CDR2 is LQKENI. J was trimmed by 2 bases and V by 4 bases; bases with no gene match: 11. This CDR3 contains 16 residues. The CDR3 loop is CASSLAGYRNTYEQYF. As DNA, the CDR3 is TGTGCCAGCTCACTAGCGGGTTATAGGAACACCTACGAGCAGTACTTC.

The genes are TRBV5-8 and TRBJ1-5; TRBD1 aligns across 11 bases. The J segment lost 4 bases and the V segment lost 2 bases, leaving 14 bases of the junction unmatched. Germline assignment: CDR1 SGHTS and CDR2 YDEGEE. The CDR3 spans 19 residues. CDR3 protein: CASSFLPWDRGIGNQPQHF. Here the CDR3 DNA reads TGTGCCAGCAGCTTCCTACCTTGGGACAGGGGGATCGGGAATCAGCCCCAGCATTTT.

This chain links TRBV14 with TRBJ2-5; 8 nucleotides line up with TRBD1. The CDR3 runs 15 residues. V was pared by 1 base and J by 2 bases, with 3 bases of the junction left unmatched. Germline CDR1 is SGHDN and CDR2 is FVKESK. This CDR3 reads CASSQVTGGQETQYF. The CDR3 nucleotides are TGTGCCAGCAGCCAAGTCACAGGGGGACAAGAGACCCAGTACTTC.

The V call is TRBV6-5, the J call TRBJ1-1; 11 bases agree with TRBD1. The J segment lost 2 bases and the V segment lost 5 bases, leaving 1 base of the junction unmatched. Germline CDR1 MNHEY, CDR2 SVGAGI. The CDR3 contains 14 residues. The CDR3 nucleotides read TGTGCCAGCAGTGGACAGGGGGCAAACACTGAAGCTTTCTTT. Amino acid sequence: CASSGQGANTEAFF.

The rearrangement uses TRBV6-5 and TRBJ1-1; 7 bases map to TRBD1. This CDR3 has 14 amino acids. V shed 6 bases, J shed 2 bases, and the junction held 6 bases outside the gene matches. Germline V gene sequence: CDR1 MNHEY, CDR2 SVGAGI. The CDR3 reads CASSRTGVNTEAFF. The CDR3 DNA reads as TGTGCCAGCAGCCGGACAGGCGTTAACACTGAAGCTTTCTTT.

V gene TRBV7-9 combines with J gene TRBJ1-1; D gene ambiguous. Trimming removed 1 base at V and 0 bases at J, with 12 bases between. This CDR3 comprises 16 residues. CDR1 and CDR2 (germline): SEHNR, FQNEAQ (reference sequence). The CDR3 DNA follows: TGTGCCAGCAGCTTAGATGGGCGGAGGGTGAACACTGAAGCTTTCTTT. This encodes CASSLDGRRVNTEAFF.

The chain couples TRBV5-4 to TRBJ1-1; D remains ambiguous. V lost 2 bases and J 2 bases, leaving 10 bases between the germline ends. The CDR3 has 14 residues. CDR1 is SGHNT, CDR2 YYREEE, per germline (reference sequence). The CDR3 sequence: CASSFGGPNTEAFF. The CDR3 DNA sequence: TGTGCCAGCAGCTTCGGCGGCCCAAACACTGAAGCTTTCTTT.

Judged by abundance, this clone is medium-sized. The rearrangement joins TRBV7-3 to TRBJ2-7; D call uncertain. This CDR3 comprises 11 residues. Looked up from germline, CDR1 is SGHTA and CDR2 is FQGTGA. The germline V and J ends were trimmed by 2 bases and 4 bases, with 3 bases remaining between them. Here the CDR3 reads CASSLLYEQYF. The CDR3 DNA follows: TGTGCCAGCAGCTTACTTTACGAGCAGTACTTC.

The CDR3 here is CASGQVLSTEAFF. DNA for the CDR3: TGTGCCAGCGGACAGGTTTTGAGCACTGAAGCTTTCTTT. The chain employs TRBV19 and TRBJ1-1; 7 bases fit TRBD1. The ends lost 9 bases at V and 4 bases at J; junction bases unmatched: 8. The CDR3 contains 13 residues. Germline V lookup: CDR1 LNHDA, CDR2 SQIVND (reference sequence).

The CDR3 protein is CASRRTGAYNEQFF. The CDR3 DNA reads TGTGCCAGCAGAAGGACAGGGGCCTACAATGAGCAGTTCTTC. V usage is TRBV9 and J usage is TRBJ2-1, with 9 positions matching TRBD1. The germline V gene has CDR1 SGDLS and CDR2 YYNGEE. The V gene end was trimmed by 5 bases and the J gene end by 2 bases; junction bases not matched to a gene: 2. The CDR3 extends over 14 amino acids.

The gene calls are TRBV7-9 and TRBJ2-3; D perhaps matches TRBD1 (6 bases). The germline V gene encodes CDR1 SEHNR and CDR2 FQNEAQ (reference sequence). This CDR3 is built from 16 residues. The V end was cut by 1 base, the J end by 1 base, with 12 bases between. The chain's CDR3 is CASSLGQGIRTDTQYF. The CDR3 bases are TGTGCCAGCAGCTTAGGCCAGGGGATCCGCACAGATACGCAGTATTTT. Variable domain in full (rest from reference TRBV7-9 and TRBJ2-3): DTGVSQNPRHKITKRGQNVTFRCDPISEHNRLYWYRQTLGQGPEFLTYFQNEAQLEKSRLLSDRFSAERPKGSFSTLEIQRTEQGDSAMYLCASSLGQGIRTDTQYFGPGTRLTVL.

The chain recombines TRBV6-5 with TRBJ1-1; D remains ambiguous. The ends were cut back, 0 bases at V and 1 base at J, with 6 bases in the middle. The CDR3 is 14 amino acids. Germline loops: CDR1 MNHEY, CDR2 SVGAGI. DNA for the CDR3: TGTGCCAGCAGTTACTCGAAGCGGAACACTGAAGCTTTCTTT. It translates to CASSYSKRNTEAFF.

The chain carries TRBV10-2 and TRBJ2-3; 10 bases are a match to TRBD2. The CDR3 sequence is 17 residues long. CDR1 and CDR2 from the germline V gene are WSHSY and SAAADI. The V and J ends lost 7 bases and 2 bases, in that order; junction bases with no gene match: 12. The CDR3 loop is CASKQTGLAESTDTQYF. The CDR3 nucleotides are TGCGCCAGCAAGCAAACTGGACTAGCGGAATCCACAGATACGCAGTATTTT.

The chain recombines TRBV6-1 with TRBJ2-7; D is uncertain. Per the germline V gene, CDR1 is MNHNS and CDR2 is SASEGT. The CDR3 totals 11 residues. The V gene lost 10 bases and the J gene lost 3 bases, with 10 bases spanning the gap. The CDR3 sequence is CATGSFYEQYF. For the CDR3, the DNA is TGTGCCACTGGTAGCTTCTACGAGCAGTACTTC.

The rearrangement joins TRBV4-3 to TRBJ1-3; D perhaps matches TRBD1 (6 bases). Germline values: CDR1 LGHNA, CDR2 YSLEER. The CDR3 is made up of 16 amino acids. V was shortened by 0 bases and J by 3 bases, with 12 bases between the two germline ends. The CDR3 nucleotides are TGCGCCAGCAGCCAAGAGGGGGCCGGATTTGGAAACACCATATATTTT. Its translation: CASSQEGAGFGNTIYF.

The CDR3 region has the DNA TGTGCCAGCAGCTTAATAGGAGTTGGCGAGCAGTACTTC. This encodes CASSLIGVGEQYF. The chain couples TRBV7-9 to TRBJ2-7; D gene ambiguous. V gave up 2 bases and J gave up 6 bases, with 11 bases separating them. This CDR3 is built from 13 residues. Germline V lookup: CDR1 SEHNR, CDR2 FQNEAQ (reference sequence).